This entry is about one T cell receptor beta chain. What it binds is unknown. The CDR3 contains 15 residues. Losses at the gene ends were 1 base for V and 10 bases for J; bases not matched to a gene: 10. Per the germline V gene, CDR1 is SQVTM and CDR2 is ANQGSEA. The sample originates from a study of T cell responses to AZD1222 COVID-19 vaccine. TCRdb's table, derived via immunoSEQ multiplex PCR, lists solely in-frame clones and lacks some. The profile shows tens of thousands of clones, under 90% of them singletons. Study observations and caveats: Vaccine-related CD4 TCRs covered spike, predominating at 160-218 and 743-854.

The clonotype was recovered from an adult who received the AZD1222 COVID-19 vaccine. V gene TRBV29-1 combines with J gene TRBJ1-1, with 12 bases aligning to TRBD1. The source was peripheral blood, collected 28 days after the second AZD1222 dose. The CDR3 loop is CSVEVTGTGGWTAFF. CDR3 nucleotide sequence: TGCAGCGTTGAAGTAACAGGGACAGGGGGCTGGACAGCTTTCTTT.